Here is one TCR beta chain with its context. PCR amplification relied on 60 Vbeta primers (plus 13 Jbeta primers). The method was immunoSEQ multiplex PCR; TCRdb's version includes in-frame clones alone and lacks a portion of them. The repertoire holds about 280,000 clones, with about 90% as singletons. The sample comes from a study of cytomegalovirus exposure and HLA in healthy donors. Trimming cost V 2 bases and J 4 bases; bases outside gene matches: 2. Germline CDR1 is SGHRS and CDR2 is YFSETQ. CDR3 length: 13 residues. Sequenced material: PBMCs. This chain links TRBV5-1 with TRBJ2-5; the match to TRBD1 covers 7 bases. This sequence originates from a woman aged 18-35 years in good health and CMV-seronegative. Written as DNA, the CDR3 is TGCGCCAGCAGCTTTACAGGGGTAGAGACCCAGTACTTC. It codes for CASSFTGVETQYF. Full variable domain (rest looked up from reference TRBV5-1 and TRBJ2-5): KAGVTQTPRYLIKTRGQQVTLSCSPISGHRSVSWYQQTPGQGLQFLFEYFSETQRNKGNFPGRFSGRQFSNSRSEMNVSTLELGDSALYLCASSFTGVETQYFGPGTRLLVL.